The 25 T cell receptor beta chains given below trace back to one sample, sequenced in a study of T cell responses to AZD1222 COVID-19 vaccine. TCRdb's copy holds only in-frame clones and misses some; the assay was immunoSEQ multiplex PCR. The sample lists 150,000 or so clones; around 92% were seen once. The sample here was peripheral blood, taken on day 0 of AZD1222 vaccination. All receptors come from an adult in good health.

A note on this clone: Additional DNA sequences in this sample encode the identical CDR3. This rearrangement joins TRBV7-2 to TRBJ2-5; 10 nucleotides agree with TRBD2. CDR3 length equals 14 residues. V gave up 2 bases and J gave up 5 bases; unmatched junction bases: 2. Per the germline V gene, CDR1 is SGHTA and CDR2 is FQGNSA. Written as DNA, the CDR3 is TGTGCCAGCAGCTTACAAGCGGGGGGGGAGACCCAGTACTTC. Translating gives CASSLQAGGETQYF.

The chain joins TRBV2 to TRBJ2-2; tentative D call: TRBD1 (5 bases). The CDR3 runs 15 residues. Trimming shortened V by 4 bases and J by 5 bases, and 14 bases separated the two germline ends. In germline, CDR1 is SNHLY, CDR2 FYNNEI. CDR3 bases: TGTGCCAGCAGTGGTATCCCAAGGGGTACCGGGGAGCTGTTTTTT. Amino acids: CASSGIPRGTGELFF.

The chain uses TRBV5-1 and TRBJ1-1; possible D gene TRBD1, 5 bases. V was clipped by 7 bases and J by 4 bases, with 11 bases between them. CDR1 and CDR2 (germline): SGHRS, YFSETQ. This CDR3 comprises 12 residues. CDR3 sequence (DNA): TGCGCCAGCGGCGGGGACGGCACTGAAGCTTTCTTT. It codes for CASGGDGTEAFF. The whole variable domain, remainder taken from reference TRBV5-1 and TRBJ1-1, is KAGVTQTPRYLIKTRGQQVTLSCSPISGHRSVSWYQQTPGQGLQFLFEYFSETQRNKGNFPGRFSGRQFSNSRSEMNVSTLELGDSALYLCASGGDGTEAFFGQGTRLTVV.

This chain links TRBV2 with TRBJ1-5; D perhaps matches TRBD1 (6 bases). This CDR3 comprises 14 residues. V was shortened by 4 bases and J by 7 bases, with 14 bases between the two germline ends. The germline V gene encodes CDR1 SNHLY and CDR2 FYNNEI. DNA of the CDR3: TGTGCCAGCAGTGCATCGGGGGGCCGGCAGCCCCAGCATTTT. Translation gives CASSASGGRQPQHF.

The genes are TRBV5-1 and TRBJ2-3; D gene unclear. The CDR3 is 10 amino acids. V was cut by 4 bases and J by 8 bases, with 5 bases left in between. Germline CDR1 and CDR2: SGHRS and YFSETQ. The CDR3 sequence: CASSGTTQYF. Here the CDR3 DNA reads TGCGCCAGCAGCGGAACTACGCAGTATTTT.

J is TRBJ2-1 and V is TRBV5-4; 8 bases are a match to TRBD2. The CDR3 consists of 16 residues. Germline V gives CDR1 SGHNT, CDR2 YYREEE (reference sequence). The V and J ends lost 0 bases and 2 bases, in that order; junction bases with no gene match: 4. The CDR3 nucleotides read TGTGCCAGCAGCTTGGAACTAGCGGCTACCTACAATGAGCAGTTCTTC. As protein: CASSLELAATYNEQFF.

V is TRBV28 and J is TRBJ1-2, with D maybe TRBD1 (6 bases). CDR3 length: 13 amino acids. Germline lookup yields CDR1 MDHEN and CDR2 SYDVKM. V was cut by 6 bases and J by 1 base, with 9 bases left in between. This CDR3 is CASRPDSNYGYTF. The CDR3, as DNA: TGTGCCAGCAGACCGGACAGTAACTATGGCTACACCTTC.

The rearrangement uses TRBV5-6 and TRBJ2-3; 7 nucleotides line up with TRBD1. Trimming removed 4 bases from V and 3 bases from J; junction bases left unmatched: 11. Germline V CDR1 and CDR2: SGHDT, YYEEEE. The length of the CDR3 is 16 residues. This CDR3 is CASSVARDRKTDTQYF. CDR3 DNA: TGTGCCAGCAGCGTAGCCCGGGACAGAAAAACAGATACGCAGTATTTT.

The chain joins TRBV6-1 to TRBJ2-5, with D unresolved. In germline, CDR1 is MNHNS, CDR2 SASEGT. There are 15 residues in the CDR3. The ends were cut back, 2 bases at V and 4 bases at J, with 14 bases in the middle. The CDR3 reads CASSELKGFAETQYF. CDR3 DNA: TGTGCCAGCAGTGAATTAAAGGGATTCGCAGAGACCCAGTACTTC.

The chain employs TRBV2 and TRBJ2-5; 11 bases line up with TRBD2. This CDR3 comprises 15 residues. J lost 5 bases, V lost 5 bases, and 7 bases had no gene match. CDR1 and CDR2 (germline): SNHLY, FYNNEI. The CDR3 here is CASSNSGGALETQYF. DNA for the CDR3: TGTGCCAGCAGTAATAGCGGGGGGGCTCTGGAGACCCAGTACTTC.

The chain couples TRBV29-1 to TRBJ2-7; tentative D call: TRBD1 (6 bases). The V end lost 5 bases, the J end lost 2 bases, and 13 bases lay between the germline ends. CDR1 and CDR2 (germline): SQVTM, ANQGSEA. CDR3 length: 13 amino acids. The CDR3 sequence is CSVTRGFTYEQYF. In DNA form, the CDR3 reads TGCAGCGTTACCAGGGGATTCACCTACGAGCAGTACTTC.

This clone was seen a few times. This rearrangement joins TRBV19 to TRBJ1-5; TRBD1 matches at 12 bases. In germline, CDR1 is LNHDA, CDR2 SQIVND (reference sequence). V shed 5 bases and J 6 bases; nucleotides not matched to a gene: 5. The CDR3 is 15 residues long. In nucleotides, the CDR3 is TGTGCCAGTAGTCCCGGGACAGGGGGCGTTCAGCCCCAGCATTTT. It yields the protein CASSPGTGGVQPQHF.

The CDR3 here is CASSQPLAPIDSYEQYF. CDR3 coding DNA: TGCGCCAGCAGCCAACCTCTAGCGCCTATTGACTCCTACGAGCAGTACTTC. The chain couples TRBV4-1 to TRBJ2-7; tentatively, D is TRBD2 (6 bases). CDR1 is MGHRA, CDR2 YSYEKL, per germline. Trimming stripped 2 bases from V and 0 bases from J, with 17 bases between. The CDR3 consists of 17 residues.

The chain recombines TRBV15 with TRBJ2-2; D is uncertain. V was pared by 0 bases and J by 1 base, with 6 bases between. This CDR3 has 15 amino acids. CDR1 is LNHNV, CDR2 YYDKDF, per germline (reference sequence). Here the CDR3 DNA reads TGTGCCACCAGCAGAGAACTCCAGAACACCGGGGAGCTGTTTTTT. It codes for CATSRELQNTGELFF.

The V and J genes are TRBV2 and TRBJ2-7, with a tentative D call TRBD2 (7 bases). The CDR3 has 15 residues. The germline V gene has CDR1 SNHLY and CDR2 FYNNEI. The V and J ends lost 2 bases and 3 bases respectively, with 14 bases between them. The chain's CDR3 is CASSEWQGGGYEQYF. CDR3 nucleotide sequence: TGTGCCAGCAGTGAATGGCAGGGAGGGGGCTACGAGCAGTACTTC.

V gene TRBV9 combines with J gene TRBJ1-5; D is uncertain. The CDR3 runs 15 residues. Germline loops: CDR1 SGDLS, CDR2 YYNGEE. The ends were cut back, 4 bases at V and 0 bases at J, with 11 bases in the middle. The CDR3 DNA follows: TGTGCCAGCAGCAAGGAGCAATATAGCAATCAGCCCCAGCATTTT. It translates to CASSKEQYSNQPQHF.

In DNA, the CDR3 is TGTGCCACCAGCAGAGACCGGGACGCAAGCTCTGGGGCCAACGTCCTGACTTTC. Translated: CATSRDRDASSGANVLTF. The chain couples TRBV15 to TRBJ2-6; D is tentatively TRBD1 or TRBD2 (5 bases each). The germline V gene encodes CDR1 LNHNV and CDR2 YYDKDF (reference sequence). The CDR3 contains 18 residues. V shed 0 bases and J shed 0 bases, with 12 bases lying between them.

About this clone: A read error may produce the germline difference seen at one junction end. This CDR3 is CAWSSRQGFSRGDF. The CDR3 nucleotides read TGTGCCTGGAGTTCTCGGCAGGGGTTTTCCCGAGGGGATTTT. The chain employs TRBV30 and TRBJ1-3, with D tentatively TRBD1 (6 bases). Per the germline V gene, CDR1 is GTSNPN and CDR2 is SVGIG (reference sequence). The CDR3 covers 14 residues.

On this clone itself: An end of the junction differs from the germline gene, which may be a read error. This chain uses TRBV28 with TRBJ1-1, with unresolved D. The germline V gene encodes CDR1 MDHEN and CDR2 SYDVKM. CDR3 size: 11 residues. The CDR3 sequence: CVVKANTEAFF. The CDR3 nucleotides read TGCGTTGTAAAGGCCAACACTGAAGCTTTCTTT.

This CDR3 is CASSQDRNFRDYNSPLHF. CDR3 in DNA: TGTGCCAGCAGCCAAGATAGGAACTTTAGGGATTATAATTCACCCCTCCACTTT. V and J are TRBV3-1 (or the pseudogene TRBV3-2) and TRBJ1-6; D is uncertain. Germline V gene lookup returns CDR1 LGHDT and CDR2 YNNKEL (reference sequence). The CDR3 spans 18 residues. The germline V and J ends were trimmed by 0 bases and 4 bases, with 16 bases remaining between them.

This chain links TRBV3-1 (or the pseudogene TRBV3-2) with TRBJ2-7; D is ambiguous. Germline V gives CDR1 LGHDT, CDR2 YNNKEL (reference sequence). The CDR3 runs 11 residues. The ends were cut back, 5 bases at V and 3 bases at J, with 5 bases in the middle. The CDR3 DNA reads as TGTGCCAGCAGCGTTCGCTACGAGCAGTACTTC. Its protein is CASSVRYEQYF.

In this sample, this clone turned up once. The rearrangement uses TRBV7-9 and TRBJ1-1; D is ambiguous. The V end was cut by 2 bases, the J end by 4 bases, with 5 bases between. This CDR3 region has 12 residues. Germline assignment: CDR1 SEHNR and CDR2 FQNEAQ (reference sequence). The CDR3 protein is CASSLFTTEAFF. In DNA, the CDR3 is TGTGCCAGCAGCTTATTTACCACTGAAGCTTTCTTT.

Here the CDR3 DNA reads TGTGCCAGCAGTCAGGGGCGTACTACGCAGTATTTT. Translation: CASSQGRTTQYF. V and J are TRBV7-2 and TRBJ2-3; TRBD1 might be the D (6 bases). Trimming took 6 bases from V and 8 from J, leaving 12 bases between them. Germline V gene data show CDR1 as SGHTA and CDR2 as FQGNSA. CDR3 length: 12 amino acids.

The rearrangement uses TRBV19 and TRBJ2-7; D remains ambiguous. V shed 5 bases and J shed 0 bases, with 11 bases lying between them. The germline V gene has CDR1 LNHDA and CDR2 SQIVND (reference sequence). The CDR3 consists of 14 residues. The CDR3 region has the DNA TGTGCCAGTAGTCCAAGTCCTAACTCCTACGAGCAGTACTTC. It is translated as CASSPSPNSYEQYF.

This CDR3 is CASSFGDRDDQPQHF. CDR3 bases: TGCGCCAGCAGCTTCGGGGACAGGGACGATCAGCCCCAGCATTTT. The genes are TRBV5-1 and TRBJ1-5; 9 bases map to TRBD1. Trimming at V came to 2 bases and at J to 5 bases, leaving 5 bases not matched to a gene. The CDR3 is 15 amino acids. Germline loops: CDR1 SGHRS, CDR2 YFSETQ.